A single sample is the source of the 26 T cell receptor beta chains below, sequenced in a study of radiation and T cells in renal cell carcinoma. Time point of the sample: blood 4 weeks post-SBRT, at nephrectomy. Treatment reported: 15 Gy SBRT to primary tumor, nephrectomy 4 weeks later. Libraries were prepared by immunoSEQ multiplex PCR; TCRdb keeps only in-frame clonotypes and omits some of them. The sample comprises about 90,000 clones, around four fifths of which are singletons, and more than 9% rests with the top ten. The sample in question was blood, obtained from a patient whose treatment included radiotherapy and nephrectomy. The receptors originated from a middle-aged man with renal cell carcinoma.

This clone has only one observation. J is TRBJ1-2 and V is TRBV13, with 10 bases lining up with TRBD1. This CDR3 is 18 amino acids long. The junction had 16 bases not matched to a gene; V was cut back by 5 bases and J by 4 bases. Germline CDR1 and CDR2: PRHDT and FYEKMQ (reference sequence). CDR3 coding DNA: TGTGCCAGCAGCCACGAAGGACAGGGGGGAAGTAGTTTCTATGGCTACACCTTC. Translation: CASSHEGQGGSSFYGYTF.

This sequence joins TRBV13 and TRBJ2-5; 11 bases align to TRBD2. Trimming cost V 2 bases and J 1 base; bases outside gene matches: 3. The CDR3 covers 16 residues. Germline assignment: CDR1 PRHDT and CDR2 FYEKMQ (reference sequence). The CDR3 reads CASSLTSGSPQETQYF. The CDR3 nucleotides read TGTGCCAGCAGCTTAACTAGCGGGAGTCCCCAAGAGACCCAGTACTTC.

The gene calls are TRBV6-5 and TRBJ2-7; D remains ambiguous. Per germline, CDR1 MNHEY and CDR2 SVGAGI. The V gene lost 0 bases and the J gene lost 6 bases, with 15 bases spanning the gap. This CDR3 contains 15 residues. DNA for the CDR3: TGTGCCAGCAGTTACTCCCTGGGCCCTCCGGCCGAGCAGTACTTC. It encodes CASSYSLGPPAEQYF.

This sequence joins TRBV6-5 and TRBJ2-7; D is possibly TRBD2 (6 bases). The CDR3 consists of 15 residues. The ends were cut back, 0 bases at V and 4 bases at J, with 13 bases in the middle. Per germline, CDR1 MNHEY and CDR2 SVGAGI. DNA of the CDR3: TGTGCCAGCAGTTACTCAGAAGCGGGCATGTACGAGCAGTACTTC. It codes for CASSYSEAGMYEQYF.

The V call is TRBV18, the J call TRBJ2-2; 7 bases map to TRBD1. Germline-derived CDR1 and CDR2 are KGHSH and LQKENI. V lost 6 bases to trimming and J lost 0 bases; unmatched junction nucleotides: 4. CDR3 size: 15 residues. The CDR3 DNA reads TGTGCCAGCTCCCCGGGACAGCCGAACACCGGGGAGCTGTTTTTT. Protein product: CASSPGQPNTGELFF. Together with reference TRBV18 and TRBJ2-2, the CDR3 gives the full variable domain: NAGVMQNPRHLVRRRGQEARLRCSPMKGHSHVYWYRQLPEEGLKFMVYLQKENIIDESGMPKERFSAEFPKEGPSILRIQQVVRGDSAAYFCASSPGQPNTGELFFGEGSRLTVL.

The rearrangement joins TRBV30 to TRBJ2-7, with 8 bases matching TRBD1. The CDR3 loop spans 14 amino acids. After removal of 5 bases from V and 2 bases from J, the junction contained 8 bases not matched to a gene. Germline V gene data show CDR1 as GTSNPN and CDR2 as SVGIG (reference sequence). CDR3 DNA: TGTGCCTGGGGTGGGGACAGGAGGCCCTACGAGCAGTACTTC. Amino acid sequence: CAWGGDRRPYEQYF.

This chain links TRBV28 with TRBJ1-5; weak D call: TRBD1 (6 bases). Germline loops: CDR1 MDHEN, CDR2 SYDVKM. The CDR3 loop spans 12 amino acids. V was cut by 6 bases and J by 5 bases, with 8 bases left in between. The CDR3 bases are TGTGCCAGCAGGGCAGGGGATCAGCCCCAGCATTTT. Translated: CASRAGDQPQHF.

The V and J genes are TRBV6-1 and TRBJ1-2; D is ambiguous. CDR3 length equals 14 residues. V was trimmed by 6 bases and J by 5 bases, leaving 16 bases between them. Per the germline V gene, CDR1 is MNHNS and CDR2 is SASEGT. CDR3 bases: TGTGCCAGCAGCCCCAGCGCTGGATCTTATGGCTACACCTTC. Translation gives CASSPSAGSYGYTF.

The chain uses TRBV7-8 and TRBJ1-2; D gene ambiguous. This CDR3 region has 13 residues. Trimming removed 1 base at V and 8 bases at J, with 11 bases between. CDR1 is SGHVS, CDR2 FQNEAQ, per germline. CDR3 coding DNA: TGTGCCAGCAGCTTAGGAGGGCTGGGGGGCTACACCTTC. It is translated as CASSLGGLGGYTF. The complete variable domain, with remaining parts taken from reference TRBV7-8 and TRBJ1-2, reads GAGVSQSPRYKVAKRGQDVALRCDPISGHVSLFWYQQALGQGPEFLTYFQNEAQLDKSGLPSDRFFAERPEGSVSTLKIQRTQQEDSAVYLCASSLGGLGGYTFGSGTRLTVV.

This clone was found once. The rearrangement joins TRBV9 to TRBJ2-1; D remains unclear. With 0 bases removed from V and 3 bases from J, the gap between germline ends came to 10 bases. This CDR3 has 15 residues. Germline CDR1 reads SGDLS; CDR2 reads YYNGEE. The CDR3 DNA reads as TGTGCCAGCAGCGTAGTTTCCCGCGGCTACAATGAGCAGTTCTTC. This translates into CASSVVSRGYNEQFF. Complete variable domain (other parts from reference TRBV9 and TRBJ2-1): DSGVTQTPKHLITATGQRVTLRCSPRSGDLSVYWYQQSLDQGLQFLIQYYNGEERAKGNILERFSAQQFPDLHSELNLSSLELGDSALYFCASSVVSRGYNEQFFGPGTRLTVL.

The V and J genes are TRBV7-2 and TRBJ1-3; D unresolved. CDR1 is SGHTA, CDR2 FQGNSA, per germline. This CDR3 region has 12 residues. Trimming shortened V by 3 bases and J by 8 bases, and 8 bases separated the two germline ends. The CDR3 region is CASSFQEDTIYF. Written as DNA, the CDR3 is TGTGCCAGCAGCTTTCAAGAGGACACCATATATTTT.

This clone was detected once. The genes are TRBV10-3 and TRBJ2-3; TRBD1 aligns across 12 bases. The CDR3 is made up of 15 amino acids. Germline assignment: CDR1 ENHRY and CDR2 SYGVKD. Germline trimming cut 0 bases from V and 7 bases from J; bases unmatched to any gene: 2. CDR3 loop: CAISESGTGGNTQYF. CDR3 DNA: TGTGCCATCAGTGAGTCTGGGACAGGGGGCAATACGCAGTATTTT.

J is TRBJ2-2 and V is TRBV9, with D uncertain. V was pared by 0 bases and J by 7 bases, with 19 bases between. This CDR3 has 17 amino acids. CDR1 SGDLS and CDR2 YYNGEE come from the germline V gene. The CDR3: CASSVVPFRQTGGELFF. The CDR3, as DNA: TGTGCCAGCAGCGTAGTTCCGTTTCGGCAGACTGGCGGGGAGCTGTTTTTT.

This chain connects TRBV5-6 to TRBJ2-1; D is unclear. Between the trimmed V and J ends, which lost 2 bases and 10 bases, there was a span of 7 bases. Germline V gives CDR1 SGHDT, CDR2 YYEEEE. This CDR3 spans 11 amino acids. CDR3 sequence: CASSFQREQFF. CDR3 bases: TGTGCCAGCAGCTTTCAAAGGGAGCAGTTCTTC.

The chain uses TRBV5-4 and TRBJ1-2, with D perhaps TRBD1 (5 bases). The V end lost 6 bases, the J end lost 2 bases, and 20 bases lay between the germline ends. Germline V gene sequence: CDR1 SGHNT, CDR2 YYREEE (reference sequence). The CDR3 consists of 16 residues. The CDR3 protein is CASTPRRGPNNYGYTF. The CDR3 coding sequence is TGTGCCAGCACCCCGAGGCGGGGCCCAAACAACTATGGCTACACCTTC.

This chain links TRBV10-3 with TRBJ1-2, with 9 bases that match TRBD1. The CDR3 is 14 residues long. Germline lookup yields CDR1 ENHRY and CDR2 SYGVKD. J was trimmed by 7 bases and V by 1 base; bases with no gene match: 4. The CDR3 region is CAISELQGASGYTF. The CDR3 bases are TGTGCCATCAGTGAGTTACAGGGGGCCTCTGGCTACACCTTC.

This chain connects TRBV29-1 to TRBJ1-2; possibly TRBD1 for D (5 bases). V was cut by 1 base and J by 5 bases, with 23 bases left in between. This CDR3 contains 17 residues. Germline V gives CDR1 SQVTM, CDR2 ANQGSEA. CDR3 amino acids: CSVEGRGGTALSYGYTF. The DNA of the CDR3 is TGCAGCGTTGAAGGTCGGGGGGGGACTGCGCTCTCTTATGGCTACACCTTC. Complete variable domain (other parts from reference TRBV29-1 and TRBJ1-2): SAVISQKPSRDICQRGTSLTIQCQVDSQVTMMFWYRQQPGQSLTLIATANQGSEATYESGFVIDKFPISRPNLTFSTLTVSNMSPEDSSIYLCSVEGRGGTALSYGYTFGSGTRLTVV.

The chain is built from TRBV5-1 and TRBJ1-1, with TRBD1 matching 8 bases. Germline-derived CDR1 and CDR2 are SGHRS and YFSETQ. V was clipped by 3 bases and J by 0 bases; unmatched bases: 7. The CDR3 runs 16 residues. CDR3 protein: CASSSGQGLMNTEAFF. CDR3 DNA: TGCGCCAGCAGCTCCGGACAGGGCCTAATGAACACTGAAGCTTTCTTT.

V usage is TRBV11-3 and J usage is TRBJ2-3; D not certain. The CDR3 is 12 residues long. Germline assignment: CDR1 SGHNT and CDR2 YENEEA. V shed 5 bases and J shed 9 bases, with 12 bases lying between them. CDR3 loop: CASSPPGNTQYF. The CDR3, as DNA: TGTGCCAGCAGCCCCCCCGGAAACACGCAGTATTTT.

The rearrangement joins TRBV9 to TRBJ1-3, with D possibly being TRBD1 (5 bases). The CDR3 runs 15 residues. V lost 3 bases to trimming and J lost 0 bases, with 10 bases between them. The germline V gene encodes CDR1 SGDLS and CDR2 YYNGEE. The CDR3 protein is CASSGSGSSGNTIYF. CDR3 DNA sequence: TGTGCCAGCAGCGGCTCAGGGAGCTCTGGAAACACCATATATTTT.

V gene TRBV5-4 combines with J gene TRBJ2-1; 11 nucleotides agree with TRBD2. Germline V gene sequence: CDR1 SGHNT, CDR2 YYREEE (reference sequence). Losses at the gene ends were 4 bases for V and 2 bases for J; bases not matched to a gene: 5. This CDR3 region has 16 residues. The CDR3 reads CASSPLAGGTYNEQFF. The CDR3 DNA reads as TGTGCCAGCAGCCCCCTAGCGGGAGGCACCTACAATGAGCAGTTCTTC.

The count of this clone is one. The V and J genes are TRBV5-1 and TRBJ1-1, with 8 bases aligning to TRBD1. The CDR3 is 13 amino acids. Germline CDR1 reads SGHRS; CDR2 reads YFSETQ. The trim removed 6 bases at V and 7 bases at J, leaving 8 bases unmatched. CDR3 nucleotide sequence: TGCGCCAGCAAAACGCAGGGGGCAGGTGAAGCTTTCTTT. Amino acids: CASKTQGAGEAFF.

The V and J genes are TRBV29-1 and TRBJ2-1, with TRBD2 matching 8 bases. This CDR3 is 14 amino acids long. After removal of 2 bases from V and 2 bases from J, the junction contained 2 bases not matched to a gene. The germline V gene encodes CDR1 SQVTM and CDR2 ANQGSEA. The CDR3 DNA sequence: TGCAGCGTTGAATCGGGGGGGCCCTACAATGAGCAGTTCTTC. Its translation is CSVESGGPYNEQFF.

This chain uses TRBV5-4 with TRBJ2-7; 13 bases fit TRBD2. Germline lookup yields CDR1 SGHNT and CDR2 YYREEE (reference sequence). The CDR3 is 17 amino acids. The J segment lost 4 bases and the V segment lost 4 bases, leaving 11 bases of the junction unmatched. CDR3 in amino acids: CASSLGTSGAEPYEQYF. The DNA of the CDR3 is TGTGCCAGCAGCCTAGGGACTAGCGGGGCGGAACCGTACGAGCAGTACTTC.

In nucleotides, the CDR3 is TGCGCCAGCAGCTTGGGGGACGGATACAATGAGCAGTTCTTC. Translating it yields CASSLGDGYNEQFF. The chain employs TRBV5-1 and TRBJ2-1, with D possibly being TRBD1 or TRBD2 (5 bases each). Trimming cost V 0 bases and J 4 bases, with 8 bases left between them. This CDR3 is 14 amino acids long. Germline lookup yields CDR1 SGHRS and CDR2 YFSETQ.

The genes are TRBV7-2 and TRBJ1-2; D not resolved. Trimming stripped 1 base from V and 6 bases from J, with 9 bases between. This CDR3 spans 13 amino acids. From germline, CDR1 is SGHTA and CDR2 FQGNSA. The CDR3 DNA follows: TGTGCCAGCAGCTTAGTTGCTAGGGATGGCTACACCTTC. It is translated as CASSLVARDGYTF.